This entry lists 18 T cell receptor beta chains sequenced from one sample in a study of T cells in Graves' hyperthyroidism and ophthalmopathy. RNA transcripts gave rise to amplified TCR beta CDR3 regions. Primed by the HTBI set, a first-round RT-PCR was run on the TCR CDR3. Each CDR3 protein gets one entry after TCRdb re-called the multiplex PCR reads with MiXCR. Seen here are about 300,000 distinct CDR3 sequences, roughly a fifth observed once, and the top ten hold under 45%. The specimen was blood. The receptors shown here come from a man in his forties or fifties with Graves' ophthalmopathy.

This clonotype has ten or more counts. This chain connects TRBV11-3 to TRBJ1-1; possibly TRBD1 for D (5 bases). V was cut by 2 bases and J by 6 bases, with 7 bases left in between. This CDR3 is built from 12 residues. CDR1 and CDR2 from the germline V gene are SGHNT and YENEEA. Here the CDR3 reads CASSLRGSEAFF. CDR3 in DNA: TGTGCCAGCAGCTTACGGGGGTCTGAAGCTTTCTTT. The whole variable domain, filled in from reference TRBV11-3 and TRBJ1-1, reads EAGVVQSPRYKIIEKKQPVAFWCNPISGHNTLYWYLQNLGQGPELLIRYENEEAVDDSQLPKDRFSAERLKGVDSTLKIQPAELGDSAVYLCASSLRGSEAFFGQGTRLTVV.

This clonotype was counted ten times or more. The chain couples TRBV4-2 to TRBJ2-7; D unresolved. The V gene's germline CDR1 is LGHNA and CDR2 YNFKEQ. This CDR3 spans 14 amino acids. V lost 4 bases to trimming and J lost 0 bases, with 10 bases between them. CDR3 DNA: TGTGCCAGCAGCCGGACGGACGCCTCCTACGAGCAGTACTTC. Amino acid sequence: CASSRTDASYEQYF.

This clonotype has only a few counts. The CDR3 sequence: CASSGTGTGEKLFF. As DNA, the CDR3 is TGTGCCAGCTCGGGGACAGGGACCGGGGAAAAACTGTTTTTT. The chain combines TRBV2 with TRBJ1-4; 9 bases map to TRBD1. The CDR3 sequence is 14 residues long. V shed 8 bases and J 8 bases; nucleotides not matched to a gene: 9. Germline V CDR1 and CDR2: SNHLY, FYNNEI.

Only a few counts were recorded for this clonotype. V gene TRBV6-2 or TRBV6-3 combines with J gene TRBJ2-7; the D gene is possibly TRBD2 (5 bases). Germline CDR1 is MNHEY and CDR2 is SVGEGT. This CDR3 comprises 14 residues. V lost 2 bases to trimming and J lost 6 bases, with 14 bases between them. The CDR3 nucleotides read TGTGCCAGCAGTTACCGTAGGACTGCGGGCGAGCAGTACTTC. This encodes CASSYRRTAGEQYF.

This clonotype was counted many times. The gene calls are TRBV6-1 and TRBJ2-7, with D perhaps TRBD1 (5 bases). From germline, CDR1 is MNHNS and CDR2 SASEGT. This CDR3 has 14 amino acids. Trimming stripped 5 bases from V and 2 bases from J, with 13 bases between. The CDR3 sequence is CASSYRQGPYEQYF. The CDR3 bases are TGTGCCAGCAGTTATCGGCAGGGCCCCTACGAGCAGTACTTC.

The chain recombines TRBV5-8 with TRBJ2-3; no clear D gene. The CDR3 consists of 15 residues. The V end was cut by 9 bases, the J end by 3 bases, with 20 bases between. From germline, CDR1 is SGHTS and CDR2 YDEGEE. CDR3 in amino acids: CATKTRGMETDTQYF. In nucleotides, the CDR3 is TGTGCCACCAAGACCCGCGGAATGGAGACAGATACGCAGTATTTT.

The rearrangement uses TRBV5-1 and TRBJ1-6; D uncertain. CDR3 size: 15 residues. V lost 0 bases to trimming and J lost 4 bases, with 8 bases between them. The germline CDR1 and CDR2 sequences are SGHRS and YFSETQ. This chain's CDR3 is CASSLEAPYNSPLHF. In DNA form, the CDR3 reads TGCGCCAGCAGCTTGGAAGCCCCATATAATTCACCCCTCCACTTT.

There are a few counts of this clonotype. The genes are TRBV24-1 and TRBJ1-2; 7 positions agree with TRBD1. Per germline, CDR1 KGHDR and CDR2 SFDVKD. The V segment lost 9 bases and the J segment 3 bases; nucleotides outside the gene matches: 6. CDR3 length: 13 residues. This CDR3 is CATYGGTDYGYTF. The CDR3 bases are TGTGCCACCTATGGAGGGACAGACTATGGCTACACCTTC.

At least ten counts were recorded for this clonotype. The chain has TRBV11-2 and TRBJ2-3, with 7 bases lining up with TRBD1. Germline values: CDR1 SGHAT, CDR2 FQNNGV. This CDR3 comprises 16 residues. With V trimmed by 0 bases and J by 4 bases, 7 bases remained unmatched. As DNA, the CDR3 is TGTGCCAGCAGCTTAGACAGGGGGACCCCGGCAGATACGCAGTATTTT. This encodes CASSLDRGTPADTQYF. Looking up the rest from reference TRBV11-2 and TRBJ2-3 gives the full variable domain: EAGVAQSPRYKIIEKRQSVAFWCNPISGHATLYWYQQILGQGPKLLIQFQNNGVVDDSQLPKDRFSAERLKGVDSTLKIQPAKLEDSAVYLCASSLDRGTPADTQYFGPGTRLTVL.

In this sample, this clonotype turned up a few times. The genes are TRBV19 and TRBJ2-5; D is possibly TRBD2 (5 bases). Germline CDR1 LNHDA, CDR2 SQIVND (reference sequence). There are 13 residues in the CDR3. V was pared by 4 bases and J by 3 bases, with 9 bases between. The CDR3 DNA reads as TGTGCCAGTAGTAGTCAAGCGGAAGAGACCCAGTACTTC. It is translated as CASSSQAEETQYF. The whole variable domain, filled in from reference TRBV19 and TRBJ2-5, reads DGGITQSPKYLFRKEGQNVTLSCEQNLNHDAMYWYRQDPGQGLRLIYYSQIVNDFQKGDIAEGYSVSREKKESFPLTVTSAQKNPTAFYLCASSSQAEETQYFGPGTRLLVL.

J is TRBJ2-1 and V is TRBV5-1; 10 positions match TRBD2. Trimming removed 9 bases from V and 5 bases from J; junction bases left unmatched: 5. CDR1 and CDR2 (germline): SGHRS, YFSETQ. The CDR3 is 13 amino acids. CDR3 protein: CATPSGRNNEQFF. DNA for the CDR3: TGCGCCACGCCTAGCGGGAGAAACAATGAGCAGTTCTTC. The variable domain in full, with the rest retrieved from reference TRBV5-1 and TRBJ2-1, is KAGVTQTPRYLIKTRGQQVTLSCSPISGHRSVSWYQQTPGQGLQFLFEYFSETQRNKGNFPGRFSGRQFSNSRSEMNVSTLELGDSALYLCATPSGRNNEQFFGPGTRLTVL.

This clonotype was recorded at least ten times. The chain is built from TRBV20-1 and TRBJ2-5, with 9 bases that match TRBD2. Germline CDR1 is DFQATT and CDR2 is SNEGSKA (reference sequence). This CDR3 region has 14 residues. The CDR3 DNA is TGCAGAGCATCTACCATAGCGGGAGAAGAGACCCAGTACTTC. Its translation: CRASTIAGEETQYF.

V and J are TRBV12-3 or TRBV12-4 and TRBJ1-2; no definite D call. The CDR3 length is 13 residues. Trimming removed 5 bases from V and 0 bases from J, with 7 bases in between. CDR3 in amino acids: CASSLKPNYGYTF. For the CDR3, the DNA is TGTGCCAGCAGTCTAAAGCCTAACTATGGCTACACCTTC.

This clonotype was detected ten times or more. The chain is built from TRBV2 and TRBJ1-4, with D tentatively TRBD1 (5 bases). Trimming took off 3 bases at V and 8 bases at J, with 13 bases between the two ends. There are 14 residues in the CDR3. Germline CDR1 and CDR2: SNHLY and FYNNEI. CDR3 nucleotides: TGTGCCAGCAGTGATCCGGGAGGGGAAGAAAAACTGTTTTTT. Translated, it gives CASSDPGGEEKLFF.

This chain uses TRBV5-1 with TRBJ1-1; D remains unclear. The CDR3 totals 13 residues. The V end lost 3 bases, the J end lost 4 bases, and 10 bases lay between the germline ends. CDR1 and CDR2 from the germline V gene are SGHRS and YFSETQ. CDR3 protein: CASSSGRRTEAFF. The CDR3 DNA is TGCGCCAGCAGCTCCGGGAGGCGCACTGAAGCTTTCTTT.

This clonotype has more than one count but fewer than ten. The chain uses TRBV6-1 and TRBJ2-7, with 7 bases matching TRBD1. This CDR3 contains 16 residues. Germline V gene data show CDR1 as MNHNS and CDR2 as SASEGT. After removal of 5 bases from V and 1 base from J, the junction contained 11 bases not matched to a gene. The CDR3: CASSPTQTGWSYEQYF. The DNA for the CDR3 is TGTGCCAGCAGTCCAACGCAGACAGGGTGGTCCTACGAGCAGTACTTC.

This clonotype showed up just a few times. The V gene is TRBV5-1, the J gene TRBJ2-1; 13 nucleotides align to TRBD2. The junction had 6 bases not matched to a gene; V was cut back by 4 bases and J by 2 bases. The CDR3 consists of 17 residues. The germline gives CDR1 SGHRS, CDR2 YFSETQ. The CDR3 sequence is CASSRIGTSGTYNEQFF. The DNA of the CDR3 is TGCGCCAGCAGCAGAATTGGGACTAGCGGGACCTACAATGAGCAGTTCTTC.

This clonotype has just a few counts. V and J are TRBV28 and TRBJ2-7, with 7 positions matching TRBD2. V was pared by 3 bases and J by 2 bases, with 7 bases of the junction left unmatched. Per the germline V gene, CDR1 is MDHEN and CDR2 is SYDVKM. The CDR3 is made up of 15 amino acids. The CDR3 protein is CASSFSAGAAYEQYF. CDR3 in DNA: TGTGCCAGCAGTTTTTCCGCGGGAGCGGCCTACGAGCAGTACTTC.